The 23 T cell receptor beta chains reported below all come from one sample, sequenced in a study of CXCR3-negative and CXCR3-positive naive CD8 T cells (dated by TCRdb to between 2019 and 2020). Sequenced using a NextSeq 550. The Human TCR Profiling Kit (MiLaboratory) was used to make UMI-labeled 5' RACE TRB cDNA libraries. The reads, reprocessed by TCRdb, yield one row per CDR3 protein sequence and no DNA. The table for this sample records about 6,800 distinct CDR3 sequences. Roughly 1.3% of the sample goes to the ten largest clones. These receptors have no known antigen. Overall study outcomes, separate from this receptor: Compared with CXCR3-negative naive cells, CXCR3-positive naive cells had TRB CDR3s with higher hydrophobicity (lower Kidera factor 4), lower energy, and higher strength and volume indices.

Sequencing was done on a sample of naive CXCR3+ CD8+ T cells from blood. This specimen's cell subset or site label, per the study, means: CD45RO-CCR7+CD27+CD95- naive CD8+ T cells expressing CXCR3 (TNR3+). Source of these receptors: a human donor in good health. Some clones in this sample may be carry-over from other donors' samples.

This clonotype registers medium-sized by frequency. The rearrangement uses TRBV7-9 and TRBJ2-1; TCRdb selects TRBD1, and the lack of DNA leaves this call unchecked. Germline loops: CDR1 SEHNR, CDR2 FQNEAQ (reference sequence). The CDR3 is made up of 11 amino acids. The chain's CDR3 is CASSAGTEQFF.

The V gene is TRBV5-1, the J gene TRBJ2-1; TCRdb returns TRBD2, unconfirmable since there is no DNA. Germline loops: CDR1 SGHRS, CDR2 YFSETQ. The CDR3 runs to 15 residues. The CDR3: CASSSSESSYNEQFF.

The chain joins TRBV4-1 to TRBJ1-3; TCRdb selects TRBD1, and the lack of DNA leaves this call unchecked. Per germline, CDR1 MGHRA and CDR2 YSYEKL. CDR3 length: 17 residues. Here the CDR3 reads CASSQDGSWVSGNTIYF.

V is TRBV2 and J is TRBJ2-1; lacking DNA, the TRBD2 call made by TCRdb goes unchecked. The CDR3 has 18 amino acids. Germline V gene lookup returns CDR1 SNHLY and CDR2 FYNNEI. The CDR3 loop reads CASSAGLAGLSSYNEQFF.

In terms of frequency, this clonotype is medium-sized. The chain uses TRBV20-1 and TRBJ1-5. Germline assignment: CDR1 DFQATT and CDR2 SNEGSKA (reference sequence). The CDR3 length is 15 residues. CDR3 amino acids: CSARDEGIGNQPQHF.

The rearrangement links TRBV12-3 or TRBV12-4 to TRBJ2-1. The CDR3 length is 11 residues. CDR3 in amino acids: CASSLSNEQFF.

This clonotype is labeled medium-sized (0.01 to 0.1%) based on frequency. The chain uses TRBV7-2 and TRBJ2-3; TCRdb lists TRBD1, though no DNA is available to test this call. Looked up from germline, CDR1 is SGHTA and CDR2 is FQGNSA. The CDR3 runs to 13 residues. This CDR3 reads CASSRGATDTQYF. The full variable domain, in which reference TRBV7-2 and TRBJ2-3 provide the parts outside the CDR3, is GAGVSQSPSNKVTEKGKDVELRCDPISGHTALYWYRQSLGQGLEFLIYFQGNSAPDKSGLPSDRFSAERTGGSVSTLTIQRTQQEDSAVYLCASSRGATDTQYFGPGTRLTVL.

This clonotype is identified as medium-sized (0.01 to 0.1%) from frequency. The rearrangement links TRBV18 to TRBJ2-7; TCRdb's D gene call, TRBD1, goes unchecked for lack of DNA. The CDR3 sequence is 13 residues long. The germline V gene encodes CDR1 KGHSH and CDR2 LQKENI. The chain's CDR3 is CASSPPQGYEQYF.

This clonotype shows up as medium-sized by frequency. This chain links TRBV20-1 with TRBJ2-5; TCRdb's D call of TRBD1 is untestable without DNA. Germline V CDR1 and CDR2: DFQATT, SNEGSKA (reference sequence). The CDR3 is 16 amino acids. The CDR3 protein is CSASVLVGRVQETQYF.

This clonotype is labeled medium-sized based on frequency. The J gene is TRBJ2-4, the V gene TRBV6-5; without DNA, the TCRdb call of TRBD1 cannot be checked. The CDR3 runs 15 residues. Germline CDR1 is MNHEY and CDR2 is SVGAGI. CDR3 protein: CASSYSKAGKNIQYF.

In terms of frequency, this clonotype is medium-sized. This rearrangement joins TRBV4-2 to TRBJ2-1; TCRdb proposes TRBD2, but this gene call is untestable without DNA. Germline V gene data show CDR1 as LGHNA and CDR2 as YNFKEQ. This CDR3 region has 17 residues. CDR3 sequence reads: CASSQEPPEAGVGEQFF.

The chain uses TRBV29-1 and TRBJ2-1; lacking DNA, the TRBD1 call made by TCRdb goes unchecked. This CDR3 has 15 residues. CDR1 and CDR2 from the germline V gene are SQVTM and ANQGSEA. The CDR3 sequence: CSVDPGQGYYNEQFF.

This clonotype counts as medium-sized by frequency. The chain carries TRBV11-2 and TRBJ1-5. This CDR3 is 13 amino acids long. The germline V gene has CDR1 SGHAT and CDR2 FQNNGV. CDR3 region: CASSFYASEAQHF.

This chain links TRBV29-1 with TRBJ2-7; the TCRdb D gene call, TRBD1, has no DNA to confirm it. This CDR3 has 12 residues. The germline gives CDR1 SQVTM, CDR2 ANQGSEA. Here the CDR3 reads CSVENREYEQYF.

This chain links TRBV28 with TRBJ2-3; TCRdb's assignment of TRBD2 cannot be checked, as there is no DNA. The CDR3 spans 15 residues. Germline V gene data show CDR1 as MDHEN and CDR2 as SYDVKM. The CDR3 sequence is CASRPGPPTADTQYF.

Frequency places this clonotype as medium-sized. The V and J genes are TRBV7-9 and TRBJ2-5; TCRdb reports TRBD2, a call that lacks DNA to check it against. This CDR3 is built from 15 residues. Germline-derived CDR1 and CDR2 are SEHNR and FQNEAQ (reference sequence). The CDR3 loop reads CASSLGYSGGETQYF. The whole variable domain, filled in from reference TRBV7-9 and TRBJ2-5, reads DTGVSQNPRHKITKRGQNVTFRCDPISEHNRLYWYRQTLGQGPEFLTYFQNEAQLEKSRLLSDRFSAERPKGSFSTLEIQRTEQGDSAMYLCASSLGYSGGETQYFGPGTRLLVL.

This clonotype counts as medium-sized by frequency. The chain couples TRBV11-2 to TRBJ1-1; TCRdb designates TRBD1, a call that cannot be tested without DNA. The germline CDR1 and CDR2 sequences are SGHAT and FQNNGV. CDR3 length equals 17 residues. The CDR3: CASSLNSPVTPNTEAFF. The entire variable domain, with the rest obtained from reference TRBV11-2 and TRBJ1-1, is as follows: EAGVAQSPRYKIIEKRQSVAFWCNPISGHATLYWYQQILGQGPKLLIQFQNNGVVDDSQLPKDRFSAERLKGVDSTLKIQPAKLEDSAVYLCASSLNSPVTPNTEAFFGQGTRLTVV.

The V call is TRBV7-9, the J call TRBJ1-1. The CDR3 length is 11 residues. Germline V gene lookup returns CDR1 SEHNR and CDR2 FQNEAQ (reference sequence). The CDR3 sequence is CASGWATEAFF.

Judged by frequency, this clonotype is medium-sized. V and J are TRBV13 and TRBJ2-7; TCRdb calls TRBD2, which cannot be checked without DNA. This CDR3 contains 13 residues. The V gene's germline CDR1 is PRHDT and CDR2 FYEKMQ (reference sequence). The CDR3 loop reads CASSRGLAYEQYF.

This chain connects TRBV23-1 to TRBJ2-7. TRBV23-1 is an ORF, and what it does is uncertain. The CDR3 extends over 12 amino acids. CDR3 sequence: CASSRTIYEQYF.

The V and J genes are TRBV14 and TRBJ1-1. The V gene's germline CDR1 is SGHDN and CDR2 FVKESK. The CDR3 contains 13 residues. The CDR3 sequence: CASSKHPNTEAFF.

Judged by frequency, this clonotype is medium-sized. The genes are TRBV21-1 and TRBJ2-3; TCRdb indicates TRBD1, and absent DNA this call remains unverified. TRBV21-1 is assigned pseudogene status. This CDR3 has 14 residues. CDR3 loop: CASSEDRVQMTQYF.

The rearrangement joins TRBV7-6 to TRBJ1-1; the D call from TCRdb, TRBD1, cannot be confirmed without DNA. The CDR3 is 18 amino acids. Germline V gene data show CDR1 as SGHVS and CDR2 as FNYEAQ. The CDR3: CASSSSWGTGVLNTEAFF.